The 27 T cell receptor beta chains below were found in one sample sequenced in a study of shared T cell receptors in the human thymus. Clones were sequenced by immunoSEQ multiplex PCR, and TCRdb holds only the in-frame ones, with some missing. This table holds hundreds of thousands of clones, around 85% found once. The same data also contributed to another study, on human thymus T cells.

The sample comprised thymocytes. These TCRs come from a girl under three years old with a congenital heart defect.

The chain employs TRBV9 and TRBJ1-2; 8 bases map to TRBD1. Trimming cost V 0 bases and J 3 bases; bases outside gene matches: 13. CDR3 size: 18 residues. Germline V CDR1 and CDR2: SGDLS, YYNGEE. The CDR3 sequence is CASSVAKQGGRKDYGYTF. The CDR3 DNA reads TGTGCCAGCAGCGTAGCGAAACAGGGGGGAAGAAAGGACTATGGCTACACCTTC.

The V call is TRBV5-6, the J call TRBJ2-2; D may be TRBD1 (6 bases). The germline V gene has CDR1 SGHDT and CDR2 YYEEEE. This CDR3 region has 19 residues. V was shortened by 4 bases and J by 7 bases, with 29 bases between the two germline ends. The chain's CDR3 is CASSPKIQGPLGFIGELFF. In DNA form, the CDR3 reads TGTGCCAGCAGCCCTAAAATTCAGGGGCCCCTCGGGTTCATCGGGGAGCTGTTTTTT. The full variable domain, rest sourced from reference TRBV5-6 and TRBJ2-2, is DAGVTQSPTHLIKTRGQQVTLRCSPKSGHDTVSWYQQALGQGPQFIFQYYEEEERQRGNFPDRFSGHQFPNYSSELNVNALLLGDSALYLCASSPKIQGPLGFIGELFFGEGSRLTVL.

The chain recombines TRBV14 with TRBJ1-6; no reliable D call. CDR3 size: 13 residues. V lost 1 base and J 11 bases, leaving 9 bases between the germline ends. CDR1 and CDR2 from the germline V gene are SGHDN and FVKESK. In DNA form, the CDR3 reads TGTGCCAGCAGCCAAGCCCGGGGAGCACCCCTCCACTTT. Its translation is CASSQARGAPLHF. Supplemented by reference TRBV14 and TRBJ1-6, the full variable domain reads EAGVTQFPSHSVIEKGQTVTLRCDPISGHDNLYWYRRVMGKEIKFLLHFVKESKQDESGMPNNRFLAERTGGTYSTLKVQPAELEDSGVYFCASSQARGAPLHFGNGTRLTVT.

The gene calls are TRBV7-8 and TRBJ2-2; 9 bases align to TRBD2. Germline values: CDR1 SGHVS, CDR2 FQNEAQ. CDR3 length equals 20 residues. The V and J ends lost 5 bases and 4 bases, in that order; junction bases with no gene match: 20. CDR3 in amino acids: CASSNTRSSGALRGTGELFF. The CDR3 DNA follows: TGTGCCAGCAGCAATACGAGGTCTAGCGGGGCTTTACGGGGCACCGGGGAGCTGTTTTTT.

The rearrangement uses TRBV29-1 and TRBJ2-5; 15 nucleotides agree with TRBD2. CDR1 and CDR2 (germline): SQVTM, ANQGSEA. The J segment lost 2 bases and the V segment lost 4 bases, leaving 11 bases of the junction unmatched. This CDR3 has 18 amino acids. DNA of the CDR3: TGCAGCGTTGTAACGGGACTAGCGGGGGGCCCGTCGCAAGAGACCCAGTACTTC. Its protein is CSVVTGLAGGPSQETQYF. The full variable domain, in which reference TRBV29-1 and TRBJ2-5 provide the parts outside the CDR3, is SAVISQKPSRDICQRGTSLTIQCQVDSQVTMMFWYRQQPGQSLTLIATANQGSEATYESGFVIDKFPISRPNLTFSTLTVSNMSPEDSSIYLCSVVTGLAGGPSQETQYFGPGTRLLVL.

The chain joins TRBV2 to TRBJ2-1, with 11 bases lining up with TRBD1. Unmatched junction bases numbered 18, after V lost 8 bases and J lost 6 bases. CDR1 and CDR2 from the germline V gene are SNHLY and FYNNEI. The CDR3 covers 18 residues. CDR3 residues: CASPDRGLGGGPINEQFF. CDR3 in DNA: TGTGCCAGCCCGGACAGGGGGCTGGGTGGGGGGCCGATCAATGAGCAGTTCTTC.

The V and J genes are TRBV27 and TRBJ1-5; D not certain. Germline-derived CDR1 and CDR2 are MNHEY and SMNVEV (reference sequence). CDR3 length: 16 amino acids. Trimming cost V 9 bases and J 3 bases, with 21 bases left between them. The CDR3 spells CASQQAPFLDNQPQHF. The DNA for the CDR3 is TGTGCCAGTCAGCAGGCCCCCTTCCTGGACAATCAGCCCCAGCATTTT.

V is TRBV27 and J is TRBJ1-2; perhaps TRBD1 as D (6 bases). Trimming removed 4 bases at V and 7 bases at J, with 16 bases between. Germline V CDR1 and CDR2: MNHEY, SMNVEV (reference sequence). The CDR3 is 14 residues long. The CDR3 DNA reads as TGTGCCAGCAGTTCGTACCGACAGGCCTGTGGCTACACCTTC. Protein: CASSSYRQACGYTF.

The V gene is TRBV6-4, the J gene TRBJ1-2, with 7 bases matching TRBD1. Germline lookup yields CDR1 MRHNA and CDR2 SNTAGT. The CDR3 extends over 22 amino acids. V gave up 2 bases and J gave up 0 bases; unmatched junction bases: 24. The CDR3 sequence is CASSDGQASGRRSDPANYGYTF. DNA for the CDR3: TGTGCCAGCAGTGACGGACAGGCGTCGGGGAGGAGGTCTGACCCCGCTAACTATGGCTACACCTTC.

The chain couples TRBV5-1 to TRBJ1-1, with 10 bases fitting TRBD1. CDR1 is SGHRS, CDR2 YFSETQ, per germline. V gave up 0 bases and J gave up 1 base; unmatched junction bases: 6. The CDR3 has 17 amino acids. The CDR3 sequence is CASSLDPGQGRNTEAFF. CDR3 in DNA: TGCGCCAGCAGCTTGGACCCGGGACAGGGGAGGAACACTGAAGCTTTCTTT.

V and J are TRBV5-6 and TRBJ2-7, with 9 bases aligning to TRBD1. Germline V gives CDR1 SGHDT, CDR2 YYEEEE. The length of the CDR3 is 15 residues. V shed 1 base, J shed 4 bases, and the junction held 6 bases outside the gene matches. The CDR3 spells CASSLTGQGFYEQYF. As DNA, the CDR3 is TGTGCCAGCAGCTTGACGGGACAGGGTTTTTACGAGCAGTACTTC.

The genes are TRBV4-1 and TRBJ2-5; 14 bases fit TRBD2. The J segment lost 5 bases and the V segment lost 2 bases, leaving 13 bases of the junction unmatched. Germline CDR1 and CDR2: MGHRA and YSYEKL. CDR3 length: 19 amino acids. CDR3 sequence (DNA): TGCGCCAGCAGCCAACGTACAATAGGGACTAGCGGGGGAGGGGAGACCCAGTACTTC. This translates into CASSQRTIGTSGGGETQYF.

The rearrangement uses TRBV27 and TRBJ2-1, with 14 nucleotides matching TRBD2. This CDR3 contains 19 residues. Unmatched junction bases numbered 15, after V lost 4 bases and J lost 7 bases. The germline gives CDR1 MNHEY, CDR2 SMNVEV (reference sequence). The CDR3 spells CASSSTIRLAGGPVNEQFF. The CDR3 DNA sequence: TGTGCCAGCAGTTCAACGATAAGACTAGCGGGGGGGCCTGTAAATGAGCAGTTCTTC.

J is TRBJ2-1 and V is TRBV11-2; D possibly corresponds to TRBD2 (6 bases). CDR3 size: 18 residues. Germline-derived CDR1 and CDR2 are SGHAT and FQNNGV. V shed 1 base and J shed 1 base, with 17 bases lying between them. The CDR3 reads CASSLVTSGGASYNEQFF. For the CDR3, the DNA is TGTGCCAGCAGCTTAGTAACCAGCGGCGGGGCGTCCTACAATGAGCAGTTCTTC.

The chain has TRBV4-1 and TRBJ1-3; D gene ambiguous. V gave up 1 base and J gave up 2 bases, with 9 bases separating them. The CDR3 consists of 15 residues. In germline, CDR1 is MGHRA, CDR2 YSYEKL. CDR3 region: CASSQVRVAGNTIYF. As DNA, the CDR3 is TGCGCCAGCAGCCAAGTTCGGGTCGCTGGAAACACCATATATTTT.

This CDR3 reads CASSPRQGAKLRSPLHF. The CDR3, as DNA: TGTGCCAGCAGCCCCCGGCAGGGGGCGAAGCTAAGGTCACCCCTCCACTTT. The V and J genes are TRBV5-6 and TRBJ1-6; 8 nucleotides match TRBD1. The CDR3 contains 17 residues. Per germline, CDR1 SGHDT and CDR2 YYEEEE. The trim removed 4 bases at V and 10 bases at J, leaving 16 bases unmatched.

CDR3 nucleotide sequence: TGTGCTAGTGGTTTGGCCTACTCATTAACAGGGGTCCGACAATTTATCTATGGCTACACCTTC. Encoded protein: CASGLAYSLTGVRQFIYGYTF. The chain has TRBV12-5 and TRBJ1-2; 7 positions agree with TRBD1. Germline V gene data show CDR1 as LGHNT and CDR2 as FRNRAP. Losses at the gene ends were 1 base for V and 4 bases for J; bases not matched to a gene: 24. This CDR3 has 21 residues.

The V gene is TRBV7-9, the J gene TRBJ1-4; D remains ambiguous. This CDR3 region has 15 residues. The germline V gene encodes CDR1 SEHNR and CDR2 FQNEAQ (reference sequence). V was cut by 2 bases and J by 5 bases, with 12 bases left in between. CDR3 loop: CASSLLEQLNEKLFF. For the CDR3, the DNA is TGTGCCAGCAGCTTACTGGAACAGTTAAATGAAAAACTGTTTTTT. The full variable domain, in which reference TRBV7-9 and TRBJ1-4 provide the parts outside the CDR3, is DTGVSQNPRHKITKRGQNVTFRCDPISEHNRLYWYRQTLGQGPEFLTYFQNEAQLEKSRLLSDRFSAERPKGSFSTLEIQRTEQGDSAMYLCASSLLEQLNEKLFFGSGTQLSVL.

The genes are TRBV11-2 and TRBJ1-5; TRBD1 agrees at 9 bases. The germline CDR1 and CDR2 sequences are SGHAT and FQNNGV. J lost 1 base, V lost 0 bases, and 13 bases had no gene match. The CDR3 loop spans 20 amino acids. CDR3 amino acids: CASSLDLDRGFKGSNQPQHF. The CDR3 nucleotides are TGTGCCAGCAGCTTAGACCTGGACAGGGGTTTTAAGGGAAGCAATCAGCCCCAGCATTTT. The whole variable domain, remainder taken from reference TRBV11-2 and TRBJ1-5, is EAGVAQSPRYKIIEKRQSVAFWCNPISGHATLYWYQQILGQGPKLLIQFQNNGVVDDSQLPKDRFSAERLKGVDSTLKIQPAKLEDSAVYLCASSLDLDRGFKGSNQPQHFGDGTRLSIL.

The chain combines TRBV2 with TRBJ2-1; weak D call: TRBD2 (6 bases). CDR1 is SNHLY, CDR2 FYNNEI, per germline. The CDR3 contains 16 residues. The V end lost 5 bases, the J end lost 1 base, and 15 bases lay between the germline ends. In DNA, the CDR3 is TGTGCCAGCAGTCCATCCCGGGACTTTTCCTACAATGAGCAGTTCTTC. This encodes CASSPSRDFSYNEQFF.

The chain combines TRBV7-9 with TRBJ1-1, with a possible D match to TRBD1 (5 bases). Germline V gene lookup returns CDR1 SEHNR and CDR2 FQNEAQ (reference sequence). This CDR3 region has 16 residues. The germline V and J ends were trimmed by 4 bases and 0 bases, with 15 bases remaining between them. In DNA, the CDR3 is TGTGCCAGCAGCTCACAAAACAGGCCGATGAACACTGAAGCTTTCTTT. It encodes CASSSQNRPMNTEAFF.

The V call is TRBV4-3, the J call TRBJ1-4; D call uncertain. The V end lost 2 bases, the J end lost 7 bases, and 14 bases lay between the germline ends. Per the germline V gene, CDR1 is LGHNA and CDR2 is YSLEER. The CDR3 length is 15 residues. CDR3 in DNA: TGCGCCAGCAGCCAAAAACAATCCCCCAGTGAAAAACTGTTTTTT. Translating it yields CASSQKQSPSEKLFF.

The CDR3 here is CASSVFSPGGLENYNEQFF. As DNA, the CDR3 is TGTGCCAGCAGCGTATTTAGTCCCGGCGGACTGGAGAACTACAATGAGCAGTTCTTC. This chain joins TRBV9 and TRBJ2-1; possibly TRBD2 for D (5 bases). Germline CDR1 reads SGDLS; CDR2 reads YYNGEE. Trimming removed 1 base from V and 3 bases from J, with 23 bases in between. The CDR3 covers 19 residues.

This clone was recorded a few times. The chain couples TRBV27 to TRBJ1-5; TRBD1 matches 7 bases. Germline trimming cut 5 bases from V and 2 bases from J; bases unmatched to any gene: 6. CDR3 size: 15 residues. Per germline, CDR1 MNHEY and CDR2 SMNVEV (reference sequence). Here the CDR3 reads CASSSTGTGNQPQHF. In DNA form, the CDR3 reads TGTGCCAGCAGTAGTACCGGGACAGGCAATCAGCCCCAGCATTTT.

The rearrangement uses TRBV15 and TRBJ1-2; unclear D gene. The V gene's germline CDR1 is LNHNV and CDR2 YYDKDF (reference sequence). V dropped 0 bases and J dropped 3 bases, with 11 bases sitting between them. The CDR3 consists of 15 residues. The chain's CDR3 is CATSRDPTAYYGYTF. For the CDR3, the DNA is TGTGCCACCAGCAGAGATCCCACAGCCTACTATGGCTACACCTTC.

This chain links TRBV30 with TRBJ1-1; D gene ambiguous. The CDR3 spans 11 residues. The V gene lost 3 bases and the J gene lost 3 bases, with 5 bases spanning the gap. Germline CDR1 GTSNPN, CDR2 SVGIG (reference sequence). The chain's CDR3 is CAWRADTEAFF. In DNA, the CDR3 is TGTGCCTGGAGGGCAGACACTGAAGCTTTCTTT.

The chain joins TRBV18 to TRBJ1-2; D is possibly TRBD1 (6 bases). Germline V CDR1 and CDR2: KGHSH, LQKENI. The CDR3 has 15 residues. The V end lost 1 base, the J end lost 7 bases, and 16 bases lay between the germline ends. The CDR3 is CASSPLPRGAGGYTF. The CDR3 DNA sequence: TGTGCCAGCTCACCACTCCCCCGGGGGGCCGGTGGCTACACCTTC.